This TCR beta chain was observed in a study of T cells in Graves' hyperthyroidism and ophthalmopathy. Thyroid ultrasound, orbital computed tomography, clinical symptoms, and serum thyroxine and TRAb underpinned diagnoses. The germline V and J ends were trimmed by 4 bases and 2 bases, with 19 bases remaining between them. The germline gives CDR1 SGHRS, CDR2 YFSETQ. This CDR3 contains 16 residues. Study findings and constraints: Classification by a 13 V-J model distinguished ophthalmopathy from stable hyperthyroidism. Blood also showed most of the thyroid clonotypes that were expanded above 0.001. Model-based prediction identified ophthalmopathy a median about 6 months prior to its onset.

This clonotype has just a few counts. The target antigen is unknown. TCR beta CDR3 sequences were amplified from RNA transcripts. When the TCR CDR3 underwent first-round RT-PCR, the HTBI primer set was used. TCRdb itself ran the multiplex PCR reads through MiXCR, one entry per CDR3 protein. The data show almost 600,000 distinct CDR3 sequences, with roughly 46% seen just once and 7.5% to 8.5% held by the top ten. What was sequenced was peripheral blood or thyroid tissue (not recorded which). The chain combines TRBV5-1 with TRBJ2-7; weak D call: TRBD1 (6 bases). The receptor comes from a woman younger than 30 with Graves' hyperthyroidism. CDR3 residues: CASSQGYRVLPYEQYF. The CDR3 DNA reads as TGCGCCAGCAGCCAAGGCTACAGGGTTCTTCCCTACGAGCAGTACTTC. The variable domain in full, with the rest retrieved from reference TRBV5-1 and TRBJ2-7, is KAGVTQTPRYLIKTRGQQVTLSCSPISGHRSVSWYQQTPGQGLQFLFEYFSETQRNKGNFPGRFSGRQFSNSRSEMNVSTLELGDSALYLCASSQGYRVLPYEQYFGPGTRLTVT.